Below are 21 T cell receptor beta chains sequenced from a single sample in a study of early T cells in non-severe SARS-CoV-2 infection. TCRdb used MiXCR to reprocess the 5' RACE reads, holding one entry per CDR3 protein. The repertoire consists of about 55,000 distinct CDR3 sequences, with under 15% occurring once and the leading ten covering 8% to 10%. This specimen consisted of whole blood, obtained at baseline. Receptor source: an adult who was a healthcare worker with PCR-confirmed SARS-CoV-2 infection or an uninfected control (not recorded which).

This chain connects TRBV14 to TRBJ2-5; D is perhaps TRBD2 (5 bases). Germline CDR1 is SGHDN and CDR2 is FVKESK. The CDR3 covers 14 residues. V was cut by 0 bases and J by 6 bases, with 11 bases left in between. In nucleotides, the CDR3 is TGTGCCAGCAGCCAAGATTTAGGGAGCAAGACCCAGTACTTC. Its protein product is CASSQDLGSKTQYF. The complete variable domain, with remaining parts taken from reference TRBV14 and TRBJ2-5, reads EAGVTQFPSHSVIEKGQTVTLRCDPISGHDNLYWYRRVMGKEIKFLLHFVKESKQDESGMPNNRFLAERTGGTYSTLKVQPAELEDSGVYFCASSQDLGSKTQYFGPGTRLLVL.

CDR3 sequence reads: CASSQQADTQYF. The DNA for the CDR3 is TGTGCCAGCAGCCAACAGGCAGATACGCAGTATTTT. The chain recombines TRBV12-3 or TRBV12-4 with TRBJ2-3; D might be TRBD1 (5 bases). V lost 6 bases to trimming and J lost 4 bases, with 8 bases between them. This CDR3 comprises 12 residues.

This clonotype occurred a few times. This sequence joins TRBV11-3 and TRBJ2-1, with D maybe TRBD2 (6 bases). Trimming took off 2 bases at V and 3 bases at J, with 17 bases between the two ends. The CDR3 is made up of 17 amino acids. CDR1 SGHNT and CDR2 YENEEA come from the germline V gene. The CDR3 here is CASSLRGSGVIYNEQFF. The CDR3 bases are TGTGCCAGCAGCTTACGCGGATCGGGGGTAATCTACAATGAGCAGTTCTTC.

This clonotype was observed at least ten times. J is TRBJ1-1 and V is TRBV24-1; no clear D gene. Trimming removed 3 bases from V and 4 bases from J, with 8 bases in between. CDR3 length equals 13 residues. Germline assignment: CDR1 KGHDR and CDR2 SFDVKD. CDR3 coding DNA: TGTGCCACCAGTGATGGGTGGAGCACTGAAGCTTTCTTT. Encoded protein: CATSDGWSTEAFF.

This clonotype has only a few counts. The genes are TRBV7-8 and TRBJ2-2, with TRBD2 matching 8 bases. V gave up 4 bases and J gave up 5 bases; unmatched junction bases: 12. The CDR3 runs 17 residues. Per the germline V gene, CDR1 is SGHVS and CDR2 is FQNEAQ. In DNA form, the CDR3 reads TGTGCCAGCAGCTCCCCGGCAGCGGGAGTGGAGACCGGGGAGCTGTTTTTT. Encoded protein: CASSSPAAGVETGELFF.

In its sample, this clonotype was seen a few times. V usage is TRBV20-1 and J usage is TRBJ2-7; maybe TRBD2 (6 bases). The CDR3 consists of 14 residues. V lost 0 bases, J lost 2 bases, and 11 bases lay in between. CDR1 and CDR2 (germline): DFQATT, SNEGSKA (reference sequence). This CDR3 reads CSARDGAGTYEQYF. CDR3 DNA sequence: TGCAGTGCTAGAGATGGAGCGGGCACCTACGAGCAGTACTTC.

This clonotype was recorded a few times. CDR3 in amino acids: CASSDNTWNTEAFF. The CDR3 nucleotides are TGTGCCAGCAGTGATAATACCTGGAACACTGAAGCTTTCTTT. The chain has TRBV2 and TRBJ1-1; D gene ambiguous. The CDR3 is 14 amino acids. Trimming stripped 3 bases from V and 1 base from J, with 9 bases between. Germline V gene sequence: CDR1 SNHLY, CDR2 FYNNEI. Based on the CDR3 plus reference TRBV2 and TRBJ1-1, the full variable domain is EPEVTQTPSHQVTQMGQEVILRCVPISNHLYFYWYRQILGQKVEFLVSFYNNEISEKSEIFDDQFSVERPDGSNFTLKIRSTKLEDSAMYFCASSDNTWNTEAFFGQGTRLTVV.

The chain has TRBV7-6 and TRBJ1-2; TRBD1 agrees at 7 bases. V was pared by 4 bases and J by 3 bases, with 8 bases of the junction left unmatched. Germline V gene data show CDR1 as SGHVS and CDR2 as FNYEAQ. The CDR3 covers 15 residues. The CDR3 bases are TGTGCCAGCAGCTCATTCGACAGGGTGGACTATGGCTACACCTTC. Translating gives CASSSFDRVDYGYTF.

This rearrangement joins TRBV12-3 or TRBV12-4 to TRBJ2-5, with TRBD1 matching over 9 bases. The CDR3 loop spans 15 amino acids. The J segment lost 5 bases and the V segment lost 6 bases, leaving 10 bases of the junction unmatched. CDR3 loop: CASRPSGTGYETQYF. The CDR3 DNA is TGTGCCAGCAGGCCATCCGGGACAGGGTACGAGACCCAGTACTTC.

This clonotype was found a few times. The chain recombines TRBV29-1 with TRBJ2-1; the match to TRBD2 covers 14 bases. V lost 2 bases, J lost 0 bases, and 6 bases stayed unmatched. This CDR3 has 18 residues. Per germline, CDR1 SQVTM and CDR2 ANQGSEA. CDR3 bases: TGCAGCGTTGAACGGGGACTAGCGGGGGCGAGCTCCTACAATGAGCAGTTCTTC. Translation: CSVERGLAGASSYNEQFF.

The chain uses TRBV6-2 or TRBV6-3 and TRBJ2-1; D is uncertain. CDR1 and CDR2 from the germline V gene are MNHEY and SVGEGT. The V end was cut by 5 bases, the J end by 6 bases, with 11 bases between. This CDR3 region has 13 residues. CDR3 sequence: CASSNPLLNEQFF. The CDR3 DNA reads as TGTGCCAGCAGTAACCCACTCCTCAATGAGCAGTTCTTC.

This clonotype was seen repeatedly, ten times or more. The gene calls are TRBV7-9 and TRBJ1-5; possibly TRBD1 for D (5 bases). The CDR3 is 14 residues long. The V gene lost 5 bases and the J gene lost 6 bases, with 14 bases spanning the gap. Germline values: CDR1 SEHNR, CDR2 FQNEAQ (reference sequence). The CDR3 spells CASSAMGGRQPQHF. Written as DNA, the CDR3 is TGTGCCAGCAGCGCCATGGGGGGACGTCAGCCCCAGCATTTT.

The V call is TRBV25-1, the J call TRBJ1-1; D remains unclear. V was shortened by 1 base and J by 6 bases, with 12 bases between the two germline ends. This CDR3 contains 14 residues. CDR1 is MGHDK, CDR2 SYGVNS, per germline. CDR3 region: CASSEWPVEAEAFF. CDR3 nucleotide sequence: TGTGCCAGCAGTGAATGGCCGGTAGAAGCTGAAGCTTTCTTT.

The V call is TRBV3-2, the J call TRBJ2-7; TRBD1, the table's D call, was not compared with the DNA. TRBV3-2 represents a pseudogene. The CDR3 is 14 amino acids. In DNA, the CDR3 is TGTGCCAGCAGCCGAGGGACCCGATACTACGAGCAGTACTTC. Its protein is CASSRGTRYYEQYF.

In its sample, this clonotype was seen a few times. The chain carries TRBV20-1 and TRBJ2-1, with a weak D call TRBD1 (5 bases). V was cut by 5 bases and J by 1 base, with 15 bases left in between. CDR1 is DFQATT and CDR2 is SNEGSKA in the germline V gene (reference sequence). There are 15 residues in the CDR3. The CDR3 DNA sequence: TGCAGTGCTCGTCAGGGTGGCCTTTCCTACAATGAGCAGTTCTTC. It specifies CSARQGGLSYNEQFF.

The rearrangement uses TRBV18 and TRBJ2-1; D might be TRBD2 (6 bases). V lost 6 bases, J lost 0 bases, and 12 bases lay in between. The CDR3 is 15 residues long. Germline values: CDR1 KGHSH, CDR2 LQKENI. For the CDR3, the DNA is TGTGCCAGCTCTACGGACTACTTCTCCTACAATGAGCAGTTCTTC. Encoded protein: CASSTDYFSYNEQFF.

This sequence joins TRBV29-1 and TRBJ1-2; tentatively, D is TRBD1 (6 bases). There are 13 residues in the CDR3. Germline V gives CDR1 SQVTM, CDR2 ANQGSEA. V shed 5 bases and J shed 2 bases, with 12 bases lying between them. The CDR3 DNA is TGCAGCGTTCCTTCTGGACAGAACTATGGCTACACCTTC. Its protein product is CSVPSGQNYGYTF.

This chain uses TRBV5-1 with TRBJ2-2, with D tentatively TRBD2 (5 bases). The CDR3 sequence is 16 residues long. V dropped 2 bases and J dropped 6 bases, with 17 bases sitting between them. Germline values: CDR1 SGHRS, CDR2 YFSETQ. The CDR3 bases are TGCGCCAGCAGCTTTCAATCCGGGGAGAATGCCGGGGAGCTGTTTTTT. Translating gives CASSFQSGENAGELFF.

This clonotype was seen more than once but under ten times. The chain links TRBV10-2 to TRBJ1-1; D remains ambiguous. The CDR3 spans 13 residues. The ends were cut back, 4 bases at V and 4 bases at J, with 10 bases in the middle. Germline loops: CDR1 WSHSY, CDR2 SAAADI. The CDR3 here is CASSVGQSTEAFF. CDR3 DNA sequence: TGCGCCAGCAGTGTAGGCCAGAGCACTGAAGCTTTCTTT.

This clonotype was found a few times. Germline is not matched at one junction end, which may reflect a read error. The chain uses TRBV11-2 and TRBJ2-1; 9 bases are a match to TRBD1. Germline CDR1 reads SGHAT; CDR2 reads FQNNGV. This CDR3 spans 11 amino acids. As DNA, the CDR3 is TGTGCCAGCAGCCCTGGGACAGGGACACTCTTC. It yields the protein CASSPGTGTLF.

This clonotype occurred a few times. This sequence joins TRBV10-2 and TRBJ1-2, with TRBD1 as a possible D gene (6 bases). The CDR3 loop spans 13 amino acids. Trimming cost V 3 bases and J 3 bases, with 8 bases left between them. The germline CDR1 and CDR2 sequences are WSHSY and SAAADI. The CDR3 protein is CASSEWTDYGYTF. CDR3 DNA: TGCGCCAGCAGTGAATGGACAGACTATGGCTACACCTTC.